The entry that follows covers one T cell receptor beta chain sequence. The data were obtained in a study of T cell changes during pregnancy in multiple sclerosis. The method was immunoSEQ multiplex PCR; TCRdb's version includes in-frame clones alone and lacks a portion of them. The top ten clones hold 0.38% of a sample with around 56,000 clones, approximately 86% of them seen once. Trimming took 3 bases from V and 10 from J; bases not matched to a gene: 9. Germline values: CDR1 SGHDT, CDR2 YYEEEE. CDR3 length: 13 residues. This sequence originates from a female donor with multiple sclerosis, enrolled in a pregnancy study. V and J are TRBV5-6 and TRBJ1-1; 7 bases are a match to TRBD1. The starting material was CD4+ T cells from peripheral blood mononuclear cells, obtained in the third trimester of pregnancy. The CDR3 DNA reads TGTGCCAGCAGCTCACAGGGGTTTGTGGGAGCTTTCTTT. Translated: CASSSQGFVGAFF.